Presented here are 5 T cell receptor delta chains from one specimen sequenced in a study of Vδ1+ human thymocytes. The template was reverse-transcribed extracted RNA. Pooled V-gene forward primers with one constant-region reverse primer generated the CDR3 amplicons by multiplex PCR. TCRdb fed the multiplex PCR reads to CATT. The repertoire includes about 75,000 delta-chain clones, about 35% of them detected once, and over 0.2% sits in the top ten. Whole-study findings and limits: In the thymus, TRG and TRD repertoires looked highly polyclonal with Gaussian CDR3 lengths.

Their target antigens are unknown. Sequenced input: Vdelta1+ gamma-delta thymocytes from the thymus. Subset in this sample: FACS-sorted CD3+ TCRalphabeta- TCRVdelta1+ TCRVdelta2- thymocytes. These receptors were obtained from a boy in the first two years of life who had congenital heart surgery.

The chain links TRDV1 to TRDJ1, with 9 bases matching TRDD3. Germline-derived CDR1 and CDR2 are TSWWSYY and QGS. The V segment lost 0 bases and the J segment 6 bases; nucleotides outside the gene matches: 20. The CDR3 extends over 20 amino acids. In DNA, the CDR3 is TGTGCTCTTGGGGAACTCAGGGGGGATACCTTCATTCCCGACCGCCATAAACTCATCTTT. This translates into CALGELRGDTFIPDRHKLIF.

This sequence joins TRDV1 and TRDJ1; 9 bases map to TRDD2. The CDR3 length is 23 residues. The J segment lost 4 bases and the V segment lost 1 base, leaving 28 bases of the junction unmatched. Looked up from germline, CDR1 is TSWWSYY and CDR2 is QGS. CDR3 bases: TGTGCTCTTGGGGAACGGCCTTCCTACAAGGACGCCTCCGTTTCGCCCACCGACGATAAACTCATCTTT. It yields the protein CALGERPSYKDASVSPTDDKLIF.

This rearrangement joins TRDV1 to TRDJ1; TRDD3 agrees at 8 bases. Trimming at V came to 1 base and at J to 0 bases, leaving 19 bases not matched to a gene. The CDR3 runs to 21 residues. Germline lookup yields CDR1 TSWWSYY and CDR2 QGS. The CDR3 loop reads CALGEPAIPSYWGAYTDKLIF. The DNA of the CDR3 is TGTGCTCTTGGGGAACCGGCGATACCCTCCTACTGGGGGGCCTACACCGATAAACTCATCTTT.

V is TRDV1 and J is TRDJ1; D gene ambiguous. V shed 5 bases and J shed 4 bases, with 2 bases lying between them. The length of the CDR3 is 10 residues. Germline CDR1 TSWWSYY, CDR2 QGS. CDR3 region: CALGYDKLIF. The CDR3 DNA sequence: TGTGCTCTTGGGTACGATAAACTCATCTTT.

This clone was counted a few times. The rearrangement uses TRDV1 and TRDJ1; 9 positions agree with TRDD3. The CDR3 is 21 residues long. After removal of 2 bases from V and 1 base from J, the junction contained 20 bases not matched to a gene. In germline, CDR1 is TSWWSYY, CDR2 QGS. The CDR3 DNA follows: TGTGCTCTTGGGGAATTCCATCCCCGTACTGGGGGAAAAACCTGCACCGATAAACTCATCTTT. Its protein is CALGEFHPRTGGKTCTDKLIF.